The clone carrying this T cell receptor (beta chain) has just one count. These data belong to a study of long-term antiretroviral therapy in people with HIV. The V gene end was trimmed by 2 bases and the J gene end by 2 bases; junction bases not matched to a gene: 3. This CDR3 spans 16 amino acids. Germline CDR1 reads KGHSH; CDR2 reads LQKENI. Version v3.0 of the immunoSEQ assay ran at survey level. The data were produced by immunoSEQ multiplex PCR, yet TCRdb's version contains in-frame clones alone and is incomplete. The sample records approximately 20,000 clones, 70% to 85% being singletons. The material was unsorted PBMCs, obtained 0.9 years after starting antiretroviral therapy. The chain links TRBV18 to TRBJ1-3, with 10 bases matching TRBD1. This TCR was recovered from a man aged 18 to 30 with HIV. The CDR3 spells CASSPGQGGTGNTIYF. In DNA, the CDR3 is TGTGCCAGCTCACCAGGACAGGGGGGAACTGGAAACACCATATATTTT.